This TCR beta chain was recovered during a study of response to subunit inactivated influenza vaccine. Study-level results: Authors suggested each seasonal influenza vaccination recruits few new T cells.

This clonotype was picked up a small number of times. Its target is unknown. This CDR3 spans 11 amino acids. V gave up 2 bases and J gave up 8 bases, with 6 bases separating them. TCRdb ran MiXCR on the RT-PCR reads and lists one entry per CDR3 protein. Here the sample spans over 400,000 distinct CDR3 sequences, around 13% being singletons. The TCR comes from a man in his forties or fifties who received an inactivated influenza vaccine. This chain joins TRBV6-7 and TRBJ1-2, with no clear D. TRBV6-7 is recorded as an ORF, its role being uncertain. The source was PBMCs from blood, collected roughly 6 weeks after vaccination. The CDR3, as DNA: TGTGCCAGCAGTTACGTGGGGGGCTACACCTTC. It specifies CASSYVGGYTF.